This TCR beta chain was recorded in a study of blood T cell repertoires in COVID-19. Generated by immunoSEQ multiplex PCR, the TCRdb table keeps only in-frame clones and is missing some. The sample contains tens of thousands of clones, 85% to 90% of which appear only once. Germline loops: CDR1 SEHNR, CDR2 FQNEAQ (reference sequence). The germline V and J ends were trimmed by 3 bases and 9 bases, with 15 bases remaining between them. This CDR3 has 15 amino acids. The TCR was taken from a woman aged 60 to 75 with COVID-19, enrolled during active disease. The genes are TRBV7-9 and TRBJ1-6; a weak D match, TRBD1 (6 bases). Material for sequencing was peripheral blood. CDR3 nucleotides: TGTGCCAGCAGCTTTTTAGGACAGTCGAGTTCACCCCTCCACTTT. Translation: CASSFLGQSSSPLHF.